These 28 T cell receptor beta chains came from one sample sequenced in a study of beta chain features in type 1 diabetes. Study-level points and caveats: All four CD4+ subsets of Type 1 diabetes patients contained TCRB CDR3s that were moderately but significantly shorter.

cDNA synthesis used the whole RNA isolate, giving expressed TCRB sequences. Profiled with immunoSEQ multiplex PCR; TCRdb holds only in-frame clones, not every one. The sample holds around 310,000 clones, roughly 13% seen once. Which antigens these TCRs recognize remains unknown. Sequenced sample: naive CD4+ T cells from blood. These receptors came from a woman aged 18-29 years with type 1 diabetes.

The sample holds a few counts of this clone. The gene calls are TRBV5-1 and TRBJ2-3; a possible D gene is TRBD2 (6 bases). Germline V CDR1 and CDR2: SGHRS, YFSETQ. The V gene lost 4 bases and the J gene lost 6 bases, with 12 bases spanning the gap. The CDR3 spans 13 residues. The CDR3 DNA is TGCGCCAGCAGCGGGGGACTCGGGGATACGCAGTATTTT. Amino acid sequence: CASSGGLGDTQYF.

The genes are TRBV25-1 and TRBJ2-7; unclear D gene. The germline CDR1 and CDR2 sequences are MGHDK and SYGVNS. This CDR3 is 12 amino acids long. With 6 bases removed from V and 4 bases from J, the gap between germline ends came to 10 bases. The CDR3 DNA reads as TGTGCCAGCAGCGGTGAGGTATACGAGCAGTACGTC. Its protein product is CASSGEVYEQYV.

This clone was detected a few times. The CDR3 region is CAWSEVGGQFF. For the CDR3, the DNA is TGTGCCTGGAGTGAGGTAGGCGGGCAGTTCTTC. The chain employs TRBV30 and TRBJ2-1; no reliable D call. V gave up 1 base and J gave up 12 bases, with 10 bases separating them. The CDR3 is made up of 11 amino acids. Germline loops: CDR1 GTSNPN, CDR2 SVGIG (reference sequence).

This clone showed up just a few times. The rearrangement joins TRBV30 to TRBJ1-2; no reliable D call. V was pared by 5 bases and J by 1 base, with 11 bases between. This CDR3 is built from 13 residues. CDR1 is GTSNPN, CDR2 SVGIG, per germline (reference sequence). CDR3 sequence (DNA): TGTGCCTGGGAGGTTCAGAGTAACTATGGCTACACCTTC. Its translation is CAWEVQSNYGYTF. The full variable domain, with the rest looked up from reference TRBV30 and TRBJ1-2, is SQTIHQWPATLVQPVGSPLSLECTVEGTSNPNLYWYRQAAGRGLQLLFYSVGIGQISSEVPQNLSASRPQDRQFILSSKKLLLSDSGFYLCAWEVQSNYGYTFGSGTRLTVV.

Remarks on this clone: The sample carries other DNA sequences with the same CDR3. The chain uses TRBV9 and TRBJ1-2; possible D gene TRBD1, 5 bases. V lost 0 bases to trimming and J lost 2 bases, with 8 bases between them. The CDR3 spans 14 residues. The germline V gene encodes CDR1 SGDLS and CDR2 YYNGEE. Here the CDR3 reads CASSVAPGNYGYTF. CDR3 nucleotides: TGTGCCAGCAGCGTAGCTCCAGGGAACTATGGCTACACCTTC.

This clone has only a few counts. Here the CDR3 reads CASSAGTAYTF. The CDR3, as DNA: TGTGCCAGCAGCGCGGGGACTGCCTACACCTTC. This sequence joins TRBV5-4 and TRBJ1-2, with D maybe TRBD1 (5 bases). Trimming pared 4 bases from V and 10 bases from J, leaving 11 bases between. Germline-derived CDR1 and CDR2 are SGHNT and YYREEE (reference sequence). This CDR3 comprises 11 residues.

This clone appeared a few times. The rearrangement joins TRBV7-3 to TRBJ2-1; possibly TRBD2 for D (6 bases). Trimming shortened V by 2 bases and J by 2 bases, and 10 bases separated the two germline ends. Germline CDR1 and CDR2: SGHTA and FQGTGA. The CDR3 contains 15 residues. CDR3 loop: CASSLGGATYNEQFF. As DNA, the CDR3 is TGTGCCAGCAGCTTAGGAGGGGCGACCTACAATGAGCAGTTCTTC.

This clone was seen a handful of times. The rearrangement uses TRBV7-2 and TRBJ1-1; the match to TRBD1 covers 7 bases. The junction had 11 bases not matched to a gene; V was cut back by 5 bases and J by 5 bases. The CDR3 is 15 amino acids. Per the germline V gene, CDR1 is SGHTA and CDR2 is FQGNSA. CDR3 residues: CASSPPWTGGTEAFF. DNA for the CDR3: TGTGCCAGCAGCCCCCCATGGACAGGAGGGACTGAAGCTTTCTTT.

This clone has more than one count but fewer than ten. This chain joins TRBV28 and TRBJ2-1; 8 bases are a match to TRBD2. CDR1 is MDHEN and CDR2 is SYDVKM in the germline V gene. After removal of 5 bases from V and 9 bases from J, the junction contained 9 bases not matched to a gene. This CDR3 has 14 amino acids. CDR3: CASSDGVAGIEQFF. As DNA, the CDR3 is TGTGCCAGCAGTGACGGAGTAGCGGGAATTGAGCAGTTCTTC.

The rearrangement uses TRBV28 and TRBJ1-4, with TRBD1 as a possible D gene (6 bases). CDR1 is MDHEN, CDR2 SYDVKM, per germline. The CDR3 extends over 16 amino acids. V was cut by 4 bases and J by 1 base, with 13 bases left in between. CDR3: CASSSPGHQTNEKLFF. Here the CDR3 DNA reads TGTGCCAGCAGTTCCCCGGGACATCAAACTAATGAAAAACTGTTTTTT.

The rearrangement links TRBV30 to TRBJ1-2; no firm D call. V was pared by 1 base and J by 12 bases, with 15 bases between. The CDR3 loop spans 12 amino acids. CDR1 is GTSNPN, CDR2 SVGIG, per germline (reference sequence). CDR3 in DNA: TGTGCCTGGAGTGGTAGACTTTGGAGCAACACCTTC. Translating gives CAWSGRLWSNTF.

Only a few counts were recorded for this clone. The CDR3 loop is CASSIRGPDTQYF. CDR3 nucleotides: TGTGCCAGTAGCATACGCGGCCCAGATACGCAGTATTTT. The chain recombines TRBV19 with TRBJ2-3, with D unresolved. This CDR3 has 13 amino acids. CDR1 is LNHDA and CDR2 is SQIVND in the germline V gene (reference sequence). V was cut by 6 bases and J by 4 bases, with 11 bases left in between.

This clone was counted between two and nine times. The chain is built from TRBV19 and TRBJ2-3, with a tentative D call TRBD1 (6 bases). V was shortened by 6 bases and J by 2 bases, with 15 bases between the two germline ends. Germline CDR1 LNHDA, CDR2 SQIVND (reference sequence). This CDR3 is 15 amino acids long. In DNA, the CDR3 is TGTGCCAGTAGGGTCATGGACAGCTACACAGATACGCAGTATTTT. It translates to CASRVMDSYTDTQYF.

This clone was found a few times. The chain employs TRBV15 and TRBJ1-5; 7 bases match TRBD1. The germline CDR1 and CDR2 sequences are LNHNV and YYDKDF (reference sequence). CDR3 length equals 17 residues. The V and J ends lost 4 bases and 1 base, in that order; junction bases with no gene match: 10. The CDR3 protein is CATSKTTGPQSNQPQHF. The DNA for the CDR3 is TGTGCCACCAGCAAAACGACAGGGCCGCAGAGCAATCAGCCCCAGCATTTT.

The V and J genes are TRBV11-2 and TRBJ2-7, with D possibly being TRBD2 (5 bases). Germline V gene lookup returns CDR1 SGHAT and CDR2 FQNNGV. Trimming cost V 5 bases and J 3 bases, with 17 bases left between them. The CDR3 runs to 15 residues. CDR3: CASSLGPDSFYEQYV. CDR3 DNA: TGTGCCAGCAGCCTAGGCCCGGACTCCTTCTACGAGCAGTACGTC.

The chain couples TRBV5-4 to TRBJ2-1; TRBD1 aligns across 9 bases. The CDR3 spans 15 residues. The germline gives CDR1 SGHNT, CDR2 YYREEE (reference sequence). Unmatched junction bases numbered 5, after V lost 0 bases and J lost 7 bases. The DNA of the CDR3 is TGTGCCAGCAGCTTGGCGACAGGGGGATGGAATGAGCAGTTCTTC. Its translation: CASSLATGGWNEQFF.

There are a few counts of this clone. V gene TRBV4-2 combines with J gene TRBJ1-5; D might be TRBD1 (5 bases). Trimming cost V 0 bases and J 7 bases, with 10 bases left between them. The length of the CDR3 is 14 residues. Germline CDR1 and CDR2: LGHNA and YNFKEQ. The DNA of the CDR3 is TGTGCCAGCAGCCAAGAAGGGGTACGGCAGCCCCAGCATTTT. It yields the protein CASSQEGVRQPQHF.

This chain connects TRBV30 to TRBJ2-2; tentatively, D is TRBD1 (6 bases). Trimming removed 1 base at V and 7 bases at J, with 7 bases between. CDR3 length: 12 residues. Per the germline V gene, CDR1 is GTSNPN and CDR2 is SVGIG (reference sequence). The CDR3 is CAWSEGVGELFF. The CDR3 DNA is TGTGCCTGGAGTGAGGGGGTCGGGGAGCTGTTTTTT.

This chain joins TRBV5-1 and TRBJ2-4, with 9 bases that match TRBD1. Germline CDR1 is SGHRS and CDR2 is YFSETQ. The J segment lost 5 bases and the V segment lost 4 bases, leaving 7 bases of the junction unmatched. This CDR3 is built from 15 residues. Here the CDR3 DNA reads TGCGCCAGCAGCCTAACAGGGGGCGCGGAAAACATTCAGTACTTC. Its protein is CASSLTGGAENIQYF.

This clone was seen only a few times. V gene TRBV11-2 combines with J gene TRBJ2-3; D gene ambiguous. V was shortened by 6 bases and J by 6 bases, with 10 bases between the two germline ends. The CDR3 is 12 residues long. In germline, CDR1 is SGHAT, CDR2 FQNNGV. CDR3 protein: CASRQEADTQYF. CDR3 nucleotides: TGTGCCAGCAGACAAGAGGCGGATACGCAGTATTTT.

The rearrangement uses TRBV6-5 and TRBJ2-7; a weak D match, TRBD2 (5 bases). CDR3 length: 15 residues. Germline V lookup: CDR1 MNHEY, CDR2 SVGAGI. Deletions cut 0 bases from V and 3 bases from J, with 12 bases between. The CDR3: CASSYSSAGLYEQYV. As DNA, the CDR3 is TGTGCCAGCAGTTACTCGTCGGCAGGACTCTACGAGCAGTACGTC.

This clone has a handful of counts. This chain joins TRBV18 and TRBJ2-3; D gene ambiguous. CDR1 is KGHSH, CDR2 LQKENI, per germline. There are 13 residues in the CDR3. Trimming took 3 bases from V and 3 from J, leaving 7 bases between them. The CDR3 bases are TGTGCCAGCTCACCTGGAGTTACAGATACGCAGTATTTT. Protein: CASSPGVTDTQYF.

This clone has a single count. V gene TRBV6-6 combines with J gene TRBJ2-4; TRBD1 is a possible D gene (5 bases). The V end was cut by 1 base, the J end by 3 bases, with 10 bases between. From germline, CDR1 is MNHNY and CDR2 SVGAGI (reference sequence). This CDR3 is built from 15 residues. This chain's CDR3 is CASSYYQGSKNIQYF. The CDR3, as DNA: TGTGCCAGCAGTTACTACCAGGGTAGCAAAAACATTCAGTACTTC.

The CDR3 sequence: CASRPDRFYEQYF. The CDR3 DNA sequence: TGTGCCAGCAGACCCGACAGGTTCTACGAGCAGTACTTC. The chain carries TRBV7-8 and TRBJ2-7, with D perhaps TRBD1 (6 bases). Trimming removed 6 bases from V and 3 bases from J, with 12 bases in between. The CDR3 spans 13 residues. Germline V gene sequence: CDR1 SGHVS, CDR2 FQNEAQ.

This chain joins TRBV28 and TRBJ2-1, with TRBD1 identical over 9 bases. V was clipped by 5 bases and J by 8 bases; unmatched bases: 7. The CDR3 length is 14 residues. The germline V gene has CDR1 MDHEN and CDR2 SYDVKM. This CDR3 reads CASSPPQGAYEQFF. In DNA form, the CDR3 reads TGTGCCAGCAGTCCCCCACAGGGGGCTTATGAGCAGTTCTTC.

This clone was counted only a few times. The rearrangement uses TRBV5-1 and TRBJ2-2, with TRBD1 as a possible D gene (5 bases). Between the trimmed V and J ends, which lost 0 bases and 6 bases, there was a span of 12 bases. The CDR3 contains 15 residues. CDR1 and CDR2 from the germline V gene are SGHRS and YFSETQ. CDR3 amino acids: CASSLGSGFAGELFF. CDR3 bases: TGCGCCAGCAGCTTGGGGTCAGGGTTCGCCGGGGAGCTGTTTTTT.

V and J are TRBV4-3 and TRBJ1-1; no reliable D call. This CDR3 has 15 residues. V lost 0 bases to trimming and J lost 0 bases, with 8 bases between them. Germline V CDR1 and CDR2: LGHNA, YSLEER. Written as DNA, the CDR3 is TGCGCCAGCAGCCAAGATGTCATCATGAACACTGAAGCTTTCTTT. Its protein is CASSQDVIMNTEAFF.

A few counts support this clone. This chain links TRBV27 with TRBJ2-5, with TRBD1 as a possible D gene (6 bases). The CDR3 has 14 amino acids. Trimming removed 5 bases at V and 5 bases at J, with 15 bases between. Germline V gene data show CDR1 as MNHEY and CDR2 as SMNVEV (reference sequence). The CDR3 protein is CASSPLTGRETQYF. The CDR3 coding sequence is TGTGCCAGCAGTCCACTAACAGGGCGTGAGACCCAGTACTTC.